This T cell receptor beta chain derives from a study of blood T cell repertoires in COVID-19. Overall study context: Researchers got acute and convalescent COVID-19 samples from the United States, Italy and Spain. PBMCs, B-cell-depleted T cells, or T cells provided the cDNA or gDNA that made up the material.

The authors' processing: Amplification with reference gene primers provided the estimates of nucleated cell counts. Sequencing used immunoSEQ multiplex PCR; TCRdb keeps in-frame clones, though not all of them. D and trimming were read from the DNA, whereas the V and J calls and clone size are those reported in that table. The sample yields roughly 330,000 clones, approximately 90% seen once. This clone was recorded a few times. Trimming took off 3 bases at V and 0 bases at J, with 14 bases between the two ends. This CDR3 is 16 amino acids long. In germline, CDR1 is KGHSH, CDR2 LQKENI. V usage is TRBV18 and J usage is TRBJ1-1; a possible D gene is TRBD1 (6 bases). The sequenced sample was PBMCs or T cells enriched from blood (not recorded which). The receptor's source is a woman in her late teens or twenties who had recovered from COVID-19. The CDR3 protein is CASSPREGTLNTEAFF. CDR3 DNA sequence: TGTGCCAGCTCACCTAGGGAGGGGACACTGAACACTGAAGCTTTCTTT.